The clone carrying this TCR beta chain showed up many times. The sample comes from a study of early T cells in non-severe SARS-CoV-2 infection. V shed 4 bases, J shed 6 bases, and the junction held 2 bases outside the gene matches. CDR1 and CDR2 (germline): WNHNN, SYGVQD (reference sequence). CDR3 length: 12 amino acids. One entry per CDR3 protein results from TCRdb running MiXCR on the 5' RACE reads. Altogether around 62,000 distinct CDR3 sequences are present, 4.9% being singletons, with the ten largest covering approximately 5%. V is TRBV10-1 and J is TRBJ1-2, with TRBD1 matching over 7 bases. The material sequenced was whole blood. The receptor was isolated from an adult who was a healthcare worker with PCR-confirmed SARS-CoV-2 infection or an uninfected control (not recorded which). CDR3 in amino acids: CASSGDRDGYTF. The CDR3 coding sequence is TGCGCCAGCAGTGGTGACAGGGATGGCTACACCTTC.